The 24 T cell receptor beta chains in this list originate from one sample, sequenced in a study of blood T cell repertoires in COVID-19. Assay: immunoSEQ multiplex PCR; the TCRdb copy retains only in-frame clones and omits some. Of 150,000 to 200,000 clones listed, around 80% are singletons. Specimen: PBMCs or T cells enriched from blood (not recorded which). The receptors originated from a man aged 45-65 years who had recovered from COVID-19.

V usage is TRBV11-1 and J usage is TRBJ2-2; perhaps TRBD2 as D (6 bases). Germline V gives CDR1 SGHAT, CDR2 FQDESV (reference sequence). The CDR3 length is 15 residues. V gave up 2 bases and J gave up 3 bases, with 10 bases separating them. The CDR3 here is CASSLSGGDTGELFF. The CDR3 DNA reads TGTGCCAGCAGCTTATCCGGGGGTGACACCGGGGAGCTGTTTTTT.

This chain uses TRBV28 with TRBJ2-7; 7 nucleotides agree with TRBD1. The V gene's germline CDR1 is MDHEN and CDR2 SYDVKM. The V and J ends lost 2 bases and 3 bases, in that order; junction bases with no gene match: 4. The CDR3 runs to 14 residues. The CDR3 DNA follows: TGTGCCAGCAGTTTACTCGGACAGGTCTACGAGCAGTACTTC. Protein: CASSLLGQVYEQYF.

As DNA, the CDR3 is TGTGCCAGCTCGAGGACTAGCGGGACCTACCAAGAGACCCAGTACTTC. As protein: CASSRTSGTYQETQYF. The chain is built from TRBV18 and TRBJ2-5; 12 bases align to TRBD2. The length of the CDR3 is 16 residues. The germline CDR1 and CDR2 sequences are KGHSH and LQKENI. The V gene end was trimmed by 6 bases and the J gene end by 0 bases; junction bases not matched to a gene: 5.

The CDR3, as DNA: TGTGCCAGTAGTCTCCAGGGCCCCCAAGAGACCCAGTACTTC. Translation gives CASSLQGPQETQYF. The chain combines TRBV19 with TRBJ2-5; possible D gene TRBD1, 5 bases. Germline-derived CDR1 and CDR2 are LNHDA and SQIVND (reference sequence). With 5 bases removed from V and 1 base from J, the gap between germline ends came to 11 bases. The CDR3 is 14 amino acids.

The chain is built from TRBV7-2 and TRBJ2-7; 10 bases match TRBD1. Germline CDR1 is SGHTA and CDR2 is FQGNSA. The CDR3 loop spans 13 amino acids. J gave up 5 bases and V 5 bases, and 3 bases lay outside the gene matches. The CDR3 bases are TGTGCCAGCAGCCAGGGACAGGGGAACGAGCAGTACTTC. This translates into CASSQGQGNEQYF.

This clone has at least ten counts. This chain connects TRBV6-4 to TRBJ2-2; D perhaps matches TRBD1 (6 bases). With 2 bases removed from V and 6 bases from J, the gap between germline ends came to 19 bases. Germline CDR1 and CDR2: MRHNA and SNTAGT. This CDR3 has 17 residues. CDR3 sequence (DNA): TGTGCCAGCAGTGACCAGCCTTTGGGGGCGACCGCCGGGGAGCTGTTTTTT. Protein product: CASSDQPLGATAGELFF.

The chain links TRBV27 to TRBJ2-2; 8 nucleotides agree with TRBD2. The CDR3 totals 18 residues. V lost 5 bases to trimming and J lost 0 bases; unmatched junction nucleotides: 11. Germline assignment: CDR1 MNHEY and CDR2 SMNVEV (reference sequence). The CDR3 loop reads CASSTRTSRGTNTGELFF. CDR3 nucleotide sequence: TGTGCCAGCAGTACCCGGACTAGCCGAGGAACGAACACCGGGGAGCTGTTTTTT.

This sequence joins TRBV28 and TRBJ1-2; TRBD1 might be the D (6 bases). V lost 5 bases and J 4 bases, leaving 26 bases between the germline ends. Germline CDR1 and CDR2: MDHEN and SYDVKM. The CDR3 has 18 amino acids. In DNA, the CDR3 is TGTGCCAGCAGTCGACCGCACTACAACAGGGAATTCGGCTATGGCTACACCTTC. Translated, it gives CASSRPHYNREFGYGYTF.

This clone was found a few times. The chain combines TRBV7-9 with TRBJ1-4, with D perhaps TRBD1 (6 bases). The length of the CDR3 is 15 residues. V was trimmed by 4 bases and J by 3 bases, leaving 12 bases between them. Per germline, CDR1 SEHNR and CDR2 FQNEAQ (reference sequence). CDR3 protein: CASSSTGLANEKLFF. The CDR3 nucleotides read TGTGCCAGCAGCTCAACAGGGTTAGCTAATGAAAAACTGTTTTTT. Based on the CDR3 plus reference TRBV7-9 and TRBJ1-4, the full variable domain is DTGVSQNPRHKITKRGQNVTFRCDPISEHNRLYWYRQTLGQGPEFLTYFQNEAQLEKSRLLSDRFSAERPKGSFSTLEIQRTEQGDSAMYLCASSSTGLANEKLFFGSGTQLSVL.

V and J are TRBV24-1 and TRBJ2-1; 12 nucleotides match TRBD2. Germline trimming cut 3 bases from V and 2 bases from J; bases unmatched to any gene: 4. The V gene's germline CDR1 is KGHDR and CDR2 SFDVKD. The CDR3 spans 17 residues. The CDR3 bases are TGTGCCACCAGTGATGCCGGGACTAGCGGGCCCTACAATGAGCAGTTCTTC. Its translation is CATSDAGTSGPYNEQFF.

The gene calls are TRBV2 and TRBJ2-2; no clear D gene. The CDR3 loop spans 13 amino acids. The germline V and J ends were trimmed by 6 bases and 0 bases, with 5 bases remaining between them. Germline-derived CDR1 and CDR2 are SNHLY and FYNNEI. The CDR3 DNA is TGTGCCAGCAGCTCAGCGAACACCGGGGAGCTGTTTTTT. Protein product: CASSSANTGELFF.

CDR3 amino acids: CASSTRQGNSYEQYF. CDR3 bases: TGTGCCAGCAGCACCCGACAGGGCAACTCCTACGAGCAGTACTTC. The chain carries TRBV7-6 and TRBJ2-7; TRBD1 matches at 7 bases. V was clipped by 5 bases and J by 0 bases; unmatched bases: 7. CDR1 is SGHVS, CDR2 FNYEAQ, per germline. The CDR3 contains 15 residues.

The J gene is TRBJ2-7, the V gene TRBV5-8; TRBD1 matches 11 bases. With 4 bases clipped from V and 5 bases from J, the junction kept 2 bases outside the gene matches. This CDR3 is built from 13 residues. Looked up from germline, CDR1 is SGHTS and CDR2 is YDEGEE. The chain's CDR3 is CASSPDRGHEQYF. CDR3 bases: TGTGCCAGCAGCCCGGACAGGGGGCACGAGCAGTACTTC.

Notes on this clone: A read error may account for a junction end that differs from germline. The genes are TRBV28 and TRBJ1-5, with 10 bases lining up with TRBD1. Germline CDR1 reads MDHEN; CDR2 reads SYDVKM. The CDR3 consists of 15 residues. The CDR3 sequence is CASSPMTGGNQPQHF. CDR3 DNA: TGTGCCAGCAGTCCCATGACAGGGGGCAACCAGCCCCAGCATTTT.

This chain connects TRBV5-1 to TRBJ1-1, with TRBD1 identical over 7 bases. The CDR3 spans 16 residues. The germline CDR1 and CDR2 sequences are SGHRS and YFSETQ. V gave up 1 base and J gave up 0 bases; unmatched junction bases: 6. CDR3 sequence reads: CASSLNNRGLNTEAFF. CDR3 bases: TGCGCCAGCAGCTTGAATAACAGGGGATTGAACACTGAAGCTTTCTTT.

This clone was detected only once. In DNA form, the CDR3 reads TGTGCCAGCAGTTCGGACAGCTACTCCACTGAAGCTTTCTTT. Protein sequence: CASSSDSYSTEAFF. The chain has TRBV2 and TRBJ1-1, with D possibly matching TRBD1 (6 bases). CDR1 is SNHLY, CDR2 FYNNEI, per germline. The ends were cut back, 5 bases at V and 4 bases at J, with 14 bases in the middle. The CDR3 loop spans 14 amino acids. The whole variable domain, remainder taken from reference TRBV2 and TRBJ1-1, is EPEVTQTPSHQVTQMGQEVILRCVPISNHLYFYWYRQILGQKVEFLVSFYNNEISEKSEIFDDQFSVERPDGSNFTLKIRSTKLEDSAMYFCASSSDSYSTEAFFGQGTRLTVV.

This chain joins TRBV29-1 and TRBJ1-2; TRBD1 is a possible D gene (6 bases). The CDR3 extends over 13 amino acids. V lost 0 bases to trimming and J lost 5 bases, with 10 bases between them. The germline V gene has CDR1 SQVTM and CDR2 ANQGSEA. The CDR3: CSVEDRGTYGYTF. In DNA form, the CDR3 reads TGCAGCGTTGAAGACAGGGGAACTTATGGCTACACCTTC.

V gene TRBV28 combines with J gene TRBJ1-2; tentative D call: TRBD1 (6 bases). V was clipped by 3 bases and J by 3 bases, with 11 bases between them. The CDR3 has 14 residues. Germline V gene lookup returns CDR1 MDHEN and CDR2 SYDVKM. CDR3 protein: CASSLTWTDYGYTF. In nucleotides, the CDR3 is TGTGCCAGCAGTTTGACTTGGACAGACTATGGCTACACCTTC.

The chain recombines TRBV7-6 with TRBJ1-1, with 7 nucleotides matching TRBD1. J lost 1 base, V lost 5 bases, and 7 bases had no gene match. This CDR3 region has 15 residues. Germline V gene data show CDR1 as SGHVS and CDR2 as FNYEAQ. The DNA for the CDR3 is TGTGCCAGCAGCCCCGACAGGGCGGGGAACACTGAAGCTTTCTTT. Translating it yields CASSPDRAGNTEAFF.

The rearrangement joins TRBV5-1 to TRBJ2-3, with 10 bases matching TRBD1. CDR1 is SGHRS, CDR2 YFSETQ, per germline. V was pared by 0 bases and J by 4 bases, with 2 bases of the junction left unmatched. The CDR3 sequence is 15 residues long. The CDR3: CASSLDGQGADTQYF. The CDR3 coding sequence is TGCGCCAGCAGCTTGGATGGACAGGGGGCAGATACGCAGTATTTT.

The V call is TRBV3-1 (or the pseudogene TRBV3-2), the J call TRBJ1-2; D not certain. The germline V and J ends were trimmed by 0 bases and 3 bases, with 11 bases remaining between them. CDR3 size: 15 residues. Germline V lookup: CDR1 LGHDT, CDR2 YNNKEL (reference sequence). The CDR3 loop is CASSQDGQDHYGYTF. In nucleotides, the CDR3 is TGTGCCAGCAGCCAAGATGGGCAGGATCACTATGGCTACACCTTC.

V is TRBV28 and J is TRBJ1-1; D unclear. Germline lookup yields CDR1 MDHEN and CDR2 SYDVKM. V was trimmed by 1 base and J by 1 base, leaving 4 bases between them. CDR3 length: 13 amino acids. In nucleotides, the CDR3 is TGTGCCAGCAGTTTATTACAGAACACTGAAGCTTTCTTT. It codes for CASSLLQNTEAFF.

The chain joins TRBV7-3 to TRBJ2-3; TRBD2 matches at 7 bases. The germline V gene has CDR1 SGHTA and CDR2 FQGTGA. CDR3 length equals 16 residues. V trimming: 2 bases; J trimming: 2 bases; junction bases outside the gene matches: 7. The CDR3 is CASSLVGGRTTDTQYF. The CDR3 DNA follows: TGTGCCAGCAGCTTAGTAGGCGGGAGAACCACAGATACGCAGTATTTT. The full variable domain, rest sourced from reference TRBV7-3 and TRBJ2-3, is GAGVSQTPSNKVTEKGKYVELRCDPISGHTALYWYRQSLGQGPEFLIYFQGTGAADDSGLPNDRFFAVRPEGSVSTLKIQRTERGDSAVYLCASSLVGGRTTDTQYFGPGTRLTVL.

The V call is TRBV10-1, the J call TRBJ2-7; 7 nucleotides agree with TRBD1. The junction had 5 bases not matched to a gene; V was cut back by 2 bases and J by 4 bases. The CDR3 runs 14 residues. Germline V gene sequence: CDR1 WNHNN, CDR2 SYGVQD (reference sequence). CDR3 in amino acids: CASSETGVKYEQYF. In DNA form, the CDR3 reads TGCGCCAGCAGTGAGACAGGGGTCAAATACGAGCAGTACTTC.